This T cell receptor beta chain was observed in a study of pediatric ulcerative colitis. Study-wide points: Two patients' blood samples yielded substantially fewer templates. In rectum, acute severe colitis had expanded clones and less diversity. A couple of rectal CDR3 clonotypes occurred in all ulcerative colitis patients.

Worth noting for this clone: Its target is not known.

The rectum was sampled with one to two pinch biopsies at colonoscopy. V lost 7 bases and J 3 bases, leaving 26 bases between the germline ends. There are 17 residues in the CDR3. Per the germline V gene, CDR1 is SGHTS and CDR2 is YDEGEE. Generated by immunoSEQ multiplex PCR, the TCRdb table keeps only in-frame clones and is missing some. The table includes approximately 40,000 clones, around 75% detected once. The V and J genes are TRBV5-8 and TRBJ2-7; perhaps TRBD1 as D (6 bases). The sample taken for sequencing was gut tissue. The sequence was obtained from a boy younger than 18 with severe ulcerative colitis. CDR3 residues: CASHLILWTQGHYEQYF. The CDR3 nucleotides read TGTGCCAGCCACCTCATCTTGTGGACCCAGGGGCACTACGAGCAGTACTTC. Based on the CDR3 plus reference TRBV5-8 and TRBJ2-7, the full variable domain is EAGVTQSPTHLIKTRGQQATLRCSPISGHTSVYWYQQALGLGLQFLLWYDEGEERNRGNFPPRFSGRQFPNYSSELNVNALELEDSALYLCASHLILWTQGHYEQYFGPGTRLTVT.